The T cell receptor (beta chain) under discussion was sequenced for a study of CD8 T cells in Susac syndrome (dated by TCRdb to the late 2010s). Turning to the overall study: Whether CD8+ T cell activation and differentiation in Susac syndrome was antigen driven was tested using repertoire sequencing. What the research found in general, with its limitations: The number of individuals in the TCR sequencing and HLA analysis was acknowledged as relatively small.

For CDR1 and CDR2, the germline V gene lists SGHVS and FNYEAQ. Trimmed from V: 3 bases; trimmed from J: 2 bases; junction bases lacking a gene match: 0. The CDR3 numbers 14 residues from cysteine through phenylalanine. Only CDR3 DNA is held: 42 bases, read in frame from base 1. High-throughput TCR beta sequencing profiled peripheral blood CD8+ and CD4+ T cells from healthy donors, Susac syndrome patients and multiple sclerosis patients. Multiple sclerosis controls were treatment-naive patients with stable or active relapsing-remitting disease fulfilling revised McDonald criteria. CD8+ TEMRA cells were enriched by FACS, while bulk CD8+ and CD4+ T cells were purified by magnetic negative isolation. Blood was drawn into EDTA tubes, processed within 24 hours, and PBMCs were isolated by density gradient centrifugation. PBMCs intended for TCR sequencing were cryopreserved in liquid nitrogen and thawed later in a water bath at 37 degrees C. The sorted or isolated CD4+, CD8+ and CD8+ TEMRA cells had a purity of 90% or higher.

There are a few counts of this clonotype. It has no known antigen specificity. Base qualities are missing; no much larger clone stands one base away. RNA was extracted with the RNeasy kit and about 0.5 to 1 ug was reverse transcribed using random hexamers. The immunoSEQ multiplex PCR assay, which covers 54 Vbeta and 13 Jbeta segments, was used to amplify TCR beta CDR3 regions. PCR amplification bias was corrected using a synthetic template baseline for primer optimization and computational correction. Per the original workflow: Reads were assigned to V, D and J genes according to IMGT and analyzed in immunoSEQ Analyzer, with only productive sequences retained. Clonality was computed as one minus Shannon entropy normalized by log2 of the number of productive unique sequences. For each patient and control, public and private clones were evaluated among the 100 most prevalent clones. Susac-specific clones were defined as absent from healthy and MS cohorts, over a thousand published viral clones and other ImmuneACCESS disease sequences. TCRdb took the public reads, trimmed them with fastp at Q25, ran MiXCR for clone calling and kept in-frame beta chains. Entries that share a CDR3 protein sequence are merged under the most common genes and DNA. The V and J calls, along with clone size, are taken from TCRdb and not from the paper's own processing. For this sample the table gives about 180,000 distinct CDR3 sequences, of which about 94% were detected only once. Under 0.095% of the sample comes from the top ten.

Sequenced input: CD4+ T cells from PBMCs. The chain uses TRBV7-6 and TRBJ2-7, and TRBD1 matches 11 of the central bases. The source of this sequence is a human donor with multiple sclerosis. The CDR3 is CASSLDRGPYEQYF. The nucleotide sequence is TGTGCCAGCAGCTTGGACAGGGGGCCCTACGAGCAGTACTTC.